These 31 T cell receptor beta chains were sequenced from one sample in a study of CD8 T cells in ankylosing spondylitis. TCRdb re-called the 5' RACE reads through MiXCR, storing one row per CDR3 protein. The table has 150,000 to 200,000 distinct CDR3 sequences, approximately 9.9% seen once. Material: blood, either unsorted or a sorted T cell fraction (not recorded which). The receptors come from a female donor with ankylosing spondylitis or in good health (not recorded which).

Worth noting for this clonotype: Just one base apart from a much larger clone, this may be a read error. The J gene is TRBJ2-1, the V gene TRBV12-3 or TRBV12-4; maybe TRBD1 (6 bases). The CDR3 runs to 14 residues. V was trimmed by 9 bases and J by 5 bases, leaving 17 bases between them. The CDR3 reads CARTIGGRDNEQFF. The CDR3 region has the DNA TGTGCCAGAACTATTGGGGGCCGCGACAATGAGCAGTTCTTC.

The gene calls are TRBV6-2 or TRBV6-3 and TRBJ2-1; D is perhaps TRBD2 (6 bases). Germline assignment: CDR1 MNHEY and CDR2 SVGEGT. The ends were cut back, 8 bases at V and 8 bases at J, with 13 bases in the middle. The CDR3 has 12 residues. For the CDR3, the DNA is TGTGCCAGCCTGGGAACGGGAGATGAGCAGTTCTTC. This gives the protein CASLGTGDEQFF.

The sample holds many counts of this clonotype. This rearrangement joins TRBV7-2 to TRBJ2-1; 10 positions agree with TRBD1. In germline, CDR1 is SGHTA, CDR2 FQGNSA. The CDR3 runs 14 residues. Trimming at V came to 10 bases and at J to 7 bases, leaving 10 bases not matched to a gene. CDR3 residues: CATIPGQGWNEQFF. CDR3 bases: TGTGCCACAATTCCGGGACAGGGGTGGAATGAGCAGTTCTTC.

This clonotype was detected a few times. The V call is TRBV19, the J call TRBJ1-5; D gene uncertain. This CDR3 region has 13 residues. From germline, CDR1 is LNHDA and CDR2 SQIVND (reference sequence). V was shortened by 10 bases and J by 4 bases, with 14 bases between the two germline ends. CDR3 coding DNA: TGTGCCACCGGGATGGACGGGAATCAGCCCCAGCATTTT. Its protein product is CATGMDGNQPQHF. The whole variable domain, filled in from reference TRBV19 and TRBJ1-5, reads DGGITQSPKYLFRKEGQNVTLSCEQNLNHDAMYWYRQDPGQGLRLIYYSQIVNDFQKGDIAEGYSVSREKKESFPLTVTSAQKNPTAFYLCATGMDGNQPQHFGDGTRLSIL.

This clonotype was seen more than once but under ten times. V is TRBV5-1 and J is TRBJ2-6; TRBD1 agrees at 12 bases. Per the germline V gene, CDR1 is SGHRS and CDR2 is YFSETQ. The CDR3 consists of 18 residues. With V trimmed by 3 bases and J by 3 bases, 7 bases remained unmatched. The CDR3 DNA reads as TGCGCCAGCAGCTCGCCGGGACAGGGGGCGTTTGGGGCCAACGTCCTGACTTTC. Amino acid sequence: CASSSPGQGAFGANVLTF. The variable domain in full, completed from reference TRBV5-1 and TRBJ2-6, reads KAGVTQTPRYLIKTRGQQVTLSCSPISGHRSVSWYQQTPGQGLQFLFEYFSETQRNKGNFPGRFSGRQFSNSRSEMNVSTLELGDSALYLCASSSPGQGAFGANVLTFGAGSRLTVL.

This clonotype was observed a handful of times. This sequence joins TRBV13 and TRBJ2-5; 12 bases match TRBD2. This CDR3 is 16 amino acids long. Losses at the gene ends were 5 bases for V and 5 bases for J; bases not matched to a gene: 9. Germline V gene data show CDR1 as PRHDT and CDR2 as FYEKMQ (reference sequence). CDR3 nucleotide sequence: TGTGCCAGCAGCACTCGACTAGCGGGAGTTTCGGAGACCCAGTACTTC. Its translation is CASSTRLAGVSETQYF.

This chain links TRBV19 with TRBJ2-7; 8 bases line up with TRBD1. The CDR3 spans 15 residues. With 3 bases clipped from V and 3 bases from J, the junction kept 7 bases outside the gene matches. In germline, CDR1 is LNHDA, CDR2 SQIVND (reference sequence). The CDR3 nucleotides are TGTGCCAGTAGTATGGGGACAGGCCCGTTCTACGAGCAGTACTTC. Its protein is CASSMGTGPFYEQYF.

The chain links TRBV5-6 to TRBJ2-1; 7 positions agree with TRBD1. V trimming: 3 bases; J trimming: 4 bases; junction bases outside the gene matches: 19. The CDR3 consists of 19 residues. The germline gives CDR1 SGHDT, CDR2 YYEEEE. The CDR3 sequence is CASSYRGVGPRDIYNEQFF. CDR3 coding DNA: TGTGCCAGCAGCTACAGGGGCGTCGGACCTCGTGATATATACAATGAGCAGTTCTTC.

This clonotype has a handful of counts. The chain employs TRBV24-1 and TRBJ2-7; the match to TRBD2 covers 13 bases. The CDR3 runs 17 residues. Trimming took 4 bases from V and 4 from J; bases not matched to a gene: 9. Germline V gene sequence: CDR1 KGHDR, CDR2 SFDVKD. The DNA for the CDR3 is TGTGCCACCAGTGACCGACTAGCGGGAGGATCGAAATACGAGCAGTACTTC. It translates to CATSDRLAGGSKYEQYF.

There are many counts of this clonotype. V usage is TRBV5-1 and J usage is TRBJ2-1; TRBD1 matches at 8 bases. The CDR3 has 18 amino acids. Germline assignment: CDR1 SGHRS and CDR2 YFSETQ. After removal of 5 bases from V and 2 bases from J, the junction contained 15 bases not matched to a gene. CDR3 sequence: CASSLTGALPLTYNEQFF. The CDR3 nucleotides read TGCGCCAGCAGTTTGACAGGGGCTCTCCCACTAACCTACAATGAGCAGTTCTTC.

This clonotype was seen many times. The gene calls are TRBV7-9 and TRBJ1-3; D uncertain. Germline loops: CDR1 SEHNR, CDR2 FQNEAQ (reference sequence). V was clipped by 11 bases and J by 4 bases, with 12 bases between them. The CDR3 loop spans 12 amino acids. CDR3 sequence: CAVRAAGNTIYF. CDR3 sequence (DNA): TGTGCCGTAAGGGCGGCGGGAAACACCATATATTTT.

This clonotype has only a few counts. The rearrangement joins TRBV30 to TRBJ2-7; the D gene is possibly TRBD2 (5 bases). Trimming removed 1 base from V and 6 bases from J, with 13 bases in between. From germline, CDR1 is GTSNPN and CDR2 SVGIG (reference sequence). There are 13 residues in the CDR3. CDR3 amino acids: CAWSEGRLGEQYF. The CDR3, as DNA: TGTGCCTGGAGTGAAGGGAGACTGGGCGAGCAGTACTTC.

This chain links TRBV7-9 with TRBJ1-1, with D uncertain. The V end lost 1 base, the J end lost 8 bases, and 5 bases lay between the germline ends. This CDR3 has 11 amino acids. Germline V gene data show CDR1 as SEHNR and CDR2 as FQNEAQ (reference sequence). CDR3 DNA: TGTGCCAGCAGCTTAGTCGCCGAAGCTTTCTTT. Its protein is CASSLVAEAFF.

This clonotype has more than one count but fewer than ten. This sequence joins TRBV9 and TRBJ2-3; maybe TRBD2 (5 bases). The CDR3 consists of 14 residues. Germline CDR1 reads SGDLS; CDR2 reads YYNGEE. The V gene lost 3 bases and the J gene lost 7 bases, with 15 bases spanning the gap. The CDR3 sequence is CASSGRESINTQYF. In nucleotides, the CDR3 is TGTGCCAGCAGCGGTAGGGAGAGTATAAATACGCAGTATTTT.

This clonotype has a handful of counts. The gene calls are TRBV9 and TRBJ2-7; 10 bases match TRBD2. With V trimmed by 3 bases and J by 5 bases, 11 bases remained unmatched. Germline lookup yields CDR1 SGDLS and CDR2 YYNGEE. The CDR3 spans 16 residues. Written as DNA, the CDR3 is TGTGCCAGCAGCGCTAGCGGGAGTAGTCAGGGTCACGAGCAGTACTTC. Its protein product is CASSASGSSQGHEQYF.

This chain uses TRBV3-1 with TRBJ2-1, with a weak D call TRBD2 (5 bases). Trimming pared 8 bases from V and 0 bases from J, leaving 14 bases between. Germline CDR1 is LGHDT and CDR2 is YNNKEL (reference sequence). The CDR3 length is 15 residues. Here the CDR3 reads CASSWRRSSYNEQFF. CDR3 bases: TGTGCCAGCTCCTGGCGGAGGAGCTCCTACAATGAGCAGTTCTTC.

The table lists this clonotype with a few counts. V and J are TRBV12-3 or TRBV12-4 and TRBJ2-3; D gene unclear. The CDR3 is 16 amino acids. Trimming took 2 bases from V and 0 from J, leaving 12 bases between them. CDR3 residues: CASSLRAWRSTDTQYF. The CDR3 DNA reads as TGTGCCAGCAGTTTAAGGGCCTGGAGAAGCACAGATACGCAGTATTTT.

The rearrangement links TRBV6-1 to TRBJ2-5, with D tentatively TRBD2 (6 bases). Germline loops: CDR1 MNHNS, CDR2 SASEGT. This CDR3 region has 15 residues. V was shortened by 6 bases and J by 3 bases, with 17 bases between the two germline ends. This CDR3 reads CASSPGERMKETQYF. CDR3 DNA sequence: TGTGCCAGCAGCCCGGGGGAGCGGATGAAAGAGACCCAGTACTTC.

This clonotype was recorded at least ten times. The chain carries TRBV24-1 and TRBJ2-1, with D maybe TRBD1 (6 bases). V was pared by 7 bases and J by 6 bases, with 12 bases between. This CDR3 contains 13 residues. Germline CDR1 KGHDR, CDR2 SFDVKD. CDR3 coding DNA: TGTGCCACCAGCGACGGGACAACCAATGAGCAGTTCTTC. Translated: CATSDGTTNEQFF.

The chain uses TRBV20-1 and TRBJ1-1; perhaps TRBD1 as D (5 bases). CDR1 is DFQATT, CDR2 SNEGSKA, per germline (reference sequence). The germline V and J ends were trimmed by 0 bases and 0 bases, with 14 bases remaining between them. The CDR3 totals 16 residues. CDR3 sequence (DNA): TGCAGTGCTAGAGAACGGGTGGGGGGAATGAACACTGAAGCTTTCTTT. Translation: CSARERVGGMNTEAFF.

This clonotype was seen more than once but under ten times. The gene calls are TRBV20-1 and TRBJ2-1, with 9 bases identical to TRBD2. The CDR3 is 16 residues long. V trimming: 0 bases; J trimming: 1 base; junction bases outside the gene matches: 4. Germline CDR1 and CDR2: DFQATT and SNEGSKA (reference sequence). The CDR3 protein is CSARDLLAGSYNEQFF. In nucleotides, the CDR3 is TGCAGTGCTAGAGATCTACTAGCGGGTTCCTACAATGAGCAGTTCTTC.

The V gene is TRBV5-6, the J gene TRBJ2-3; D perhaps matches TRBD1 (5 bases). Germline V gene data show CDR1 as SGHDT and CDR2 as YYEEEE. The CDR3 length is 15 residues. The V end lost 1 base, the J end lost 0 bases, and 9 bases lay between the germline ends. This CDR3 reads CASSLIGASTDTQYF. The CDR3 bases are TGTGCCAGCAGCTTGATAGGGGCTAGCACAGATACGCAGTATTTT.

This clonotype was detected only a few times. V usage is TRBV14 and J usage is TRBJ2-5; D is undetermined. The germline V gene has CDR1 SGHDN and CDR2 FVKESK. The germline V and J ends were trimmed by 0 bases and 1 base, with 9 bases remaining between them. The CDR3 runs to 15 residues. This CDR3 is CASSQDGPVQETQYF. The DNA for the CDR3 is TGTGCCAGCAGCCAAGATGGGCCAGTCCAAGAGACCCAGTACTTC.

This clonotype was picked up one time. V is TRBV7-6 and J is TRBJ1-5; TRBD1 is a possible D gene (6 bases). V was trimmed by 8 bases and J by 7 bases, leaving 15 bases between them. This CDR3 has 13 amino acids. Per germline, CDR1 SGHVS and CDR2 FNYEAQ. The CDR3 sequence is CASRGGASQPQHF. In DNA, the CDR3 is TGTGCCAGCCGGGGGGGGGCCAGCCAGCCCCAGCATTTT.

This clonotype was recorded many times. The chain couples TRBV7-9 to TRBJ2-4; D is undetermined. CDR1 and CDR2 (germline): SEHNR, FQNEAQ (reference sequence). The CDR3 covers 13 residues. V was clipped by 0 bases and J by 2 bases, with 2 bases between them. CDR3 DNA: TGTGCCAGCAGCTTAGCGACCAAAAACATTCAGTACTTC. It encodes CASSLATKNIQYF.

The chain has TRBV3-1 and TRBJ2-7; D call uncertain. Germline assignment: CDR1 LGHDT and CDR2 YNNKEL (reference sequence). Trimming left V 0 bases short and J 0 bases short, with 9 bases between. This CDR3 comprises 15 residues. For the CDR3, the DNA is TGTGCCAGCAGCCAAGAGCTACTGAGCTCCTACGAGCAGTACTTC. This gives the protein CASSQELLSSYEQYF.

The CDR3 loop is CASSQPRSYNEQFF. The CDR3 region has the DNA TGTGCCAGCAGCCAGCCCCGCTCCTACAATGAGCAGTTCTTC. The gene calls are TRBV7-9 and TRBJ2-1; no clear D gene. V was cut by 5 bases and J by 0 bases, with 8 bases left in between. This CDR3 region has 14 residues. Germline CDR1 is SEHNR and CDR2 is FQNEAQ (reference sequence).

The chain recombines TRBV4-3 with TRBJ2-3; perhaps TRBD2 as D (6 bases). In germline, CDR1 is LGHNA, CDR2 YSLEER. This CDR3 has 16 residues. The V end was cut by 0 bases, the J end by 0 bases, with 10 bases between. In DNA form, the CDR3 reads TGCGCCAGCAGCCAAGATAGCGGAGCTAGCACAGATACGCAGTATTTT. Its protein is CASSQDSGASTDTQYF.

This clonotype has at least ten counts. The J gene is TRBJ2-1, the V gene TRBV7-8; unclear D gene. Trimming shortened V by 1 base and J by 9 bases, and 10 bases separated the two germline ends. This CDR3 has 13 amino acids. CDR1 and CDR2 (germline): SGHVS, FQNEAQ. CDR3 bases: TGTGCCAGCAGCTTAGTGGTGAAGAGTGAGCAGTTCTTC. Its translation is CASSLVVKSEQFF.

This clonotype was detected a few times. The chain couples TRBV5-1 to TRBJ2-2, with D unresolved. With 1 base removed from V and 6 bases from J, the gap between germline ends came to 10 bases. This CDR3 is 14 amino acids long. The germline CDR1 and CDR2 sequences are SGHRS and YFSETQ. DNA of the CDR3: TGCGCCAGCAGCTTGTGGCCTGGAGCCGGGGAGCTGTTTTTT. Translating it yields CASSLWPGAGELFF.

The gene calls are TRBV10-3 and TRBJ2-1, with TRBD1 identical over 9 bases. V lost 0 bases, J lost 5 bases, and 2 bases stayed unmatched. The CDR3 contains 15 residues. Germline V gene sequence: CDR1 ENHRY, CDR2 SYGVKD. This CDR3 reads CAISESTGGDNEQFF. The DNA for the CDR3 is TGTGCCATCAGTGAGTCGACAGGGGGGGACAATGAGCAGTTCTTC.